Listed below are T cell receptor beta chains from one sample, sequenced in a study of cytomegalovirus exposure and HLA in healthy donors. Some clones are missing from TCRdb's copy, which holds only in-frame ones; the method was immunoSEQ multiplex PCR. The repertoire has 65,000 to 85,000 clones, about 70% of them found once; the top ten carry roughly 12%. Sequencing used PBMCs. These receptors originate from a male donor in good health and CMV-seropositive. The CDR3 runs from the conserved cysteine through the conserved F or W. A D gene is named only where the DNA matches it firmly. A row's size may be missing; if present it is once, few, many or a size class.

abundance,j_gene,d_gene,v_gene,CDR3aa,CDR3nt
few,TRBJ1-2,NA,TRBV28,CASSDNRGPNGYTF,TGTGCCAGCAGTGATAACCGCGGCCCGAATGGCTACACCTTC
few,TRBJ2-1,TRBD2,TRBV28,CASSLIAGRNEQFF,TGTGCCAGCAGTCTTATAGCGGGGAGGAATGAGCAGTTCTTC
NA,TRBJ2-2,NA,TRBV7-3,CASSLGTMNTGELFF,TGTGCCAGCAGCTTAGGGACAATGAACACCGGGGAGCTGTTTTTT
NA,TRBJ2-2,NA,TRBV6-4,CASSQGGLNTGELFF,TGTGCCAGCAGCCAGGGGGGCTTGAACACCGGGGAGCTGTTTTTT
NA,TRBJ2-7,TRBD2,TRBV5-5,CASSPGGAYPYEQYF,TGTGCCAGCAGCCCCGGGGGGGCTTACCCCTACGAGCAGTACTTC
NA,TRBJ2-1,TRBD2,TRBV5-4,CASSLTSVLEQFF,TGTGCCAGCAGCTTGACTAGCGTCCTAGAGCAGTTCTTC
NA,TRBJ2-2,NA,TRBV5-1,CASSLDSGVTGELFF,TGCGCCAGCAGCTTGGACTCGGGAGTTACCGGGGAGCTGTTTTTT
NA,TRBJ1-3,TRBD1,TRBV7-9,CASSTRDRGLEGNTIYF,TGTGCCAGCAGCACCCGGGACAGGGGGCTAGAAGGAAACACCATATATTTT
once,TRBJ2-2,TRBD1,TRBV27,CAITRQGFTGELFF,TGTGCCATCACACGACAGGGTTTCACCGGGGAGCTGTTTTTT
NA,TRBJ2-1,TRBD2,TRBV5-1,CASSLAPREGRGNEQFF,TGCGCCAGCAGCTTGGCCCCGCGGGAGGGCCGAGGCAATGAGCAGTTCTTC
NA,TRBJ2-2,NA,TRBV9,CASSVGSSGSGGYTGELFF,TGTGCCAGCAGCGTAGGTTCCTCTGGTAGCGGAGGATACACCGGGGAGCTGTTTTTT
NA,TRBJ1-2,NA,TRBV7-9,CASSLEGNGYTF,TGTGCCAGCAGCTTAGAGGGGAATGGCTACACCTTC
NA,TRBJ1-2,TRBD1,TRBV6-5,CASTLRTGGAYGYTF,TGTGCCAGCACCCTCCGGACAGGGGGAGCGTATGGCTACACCTTC
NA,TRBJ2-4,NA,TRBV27,CASSEDIENIQYF,TGTGCCAGCAGTGAGGACATCGAAAACATTCAGTACTTC
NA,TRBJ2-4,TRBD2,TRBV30,CAWRPGLAGGAKNIQYF,TGTGCCTGGAGACCGGGACTAGCGGGGGGGGCCAAAAACATTCAGTACTTC
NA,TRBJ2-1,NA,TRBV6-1,CASGPLVVHNEQFF,TGTGCCAGCGGCCCCCTTGTCGTTCACAATGAGCAGTTCTTC
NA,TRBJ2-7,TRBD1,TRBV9,CASNARSGTGVSEQYF,TGTGCCAGCAACGCACGCTCCGGGACAGGGGTCTCCGAGCAGTACTTC
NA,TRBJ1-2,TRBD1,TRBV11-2,CASSLSGDRGQIGYTF,TGTGCCAGCAGCTTAAGTGGGGACAGGGGGCAGATTGGCTACACCTTC
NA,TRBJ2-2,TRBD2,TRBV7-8,CASQLGGGRARELFF,TGTGCCAGCCAATTGGGTGGCGGGAGGGCAAGGGAGCTGTTTTTT
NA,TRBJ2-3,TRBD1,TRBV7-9,CTSNPDRTTDTQYF,TGTACCAGCAACCCGGACAGGACCACAGATACGCAGTATTTT
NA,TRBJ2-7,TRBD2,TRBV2,CASSEPRSGSQSYEQYF,TGTGCCAGCAGTGAACCCCGAAGCGGGAGTCAGTCCTACGAGCAGTACTTC
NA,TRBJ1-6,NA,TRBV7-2,CASSFRAAGSPLHF,TGTGCCAGCAGCTTCAGGGCAGCGGGCTCACCCCTCCACTTT
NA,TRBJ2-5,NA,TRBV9,CASSVAPQKETQYF,TGTGCCAGCAGCGTAGCGCCCCAGAAGGAGACCCAGTACTTC
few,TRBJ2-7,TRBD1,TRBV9,CASSAQGAYEQYF,TGTGCCAGCAGCGCGCAGGGGGCTTACGAGCAGTACTTC
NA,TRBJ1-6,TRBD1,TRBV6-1,CAGKLDRVDSPLHF,TGTGCCGGCAAGTTGGACAGGGTTGATTCACCCCTCCACTTT
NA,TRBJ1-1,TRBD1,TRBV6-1,CASSETGTGGTEAFF,TGTGCCAGCAGTGAAACCGGGACAGGGGGCACTGAAGCTTTCTTT
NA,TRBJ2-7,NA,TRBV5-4,CASSSTGAAYEQYF,TGTGCCAGCAGCTCTACAGGTGCAGCCTACGAGCAGTACTTC
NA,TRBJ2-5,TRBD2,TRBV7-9,CASSMLAGWREETQYF,TGTGCCAGCAGCATGCTAGCGGGGTGGCGAGAAGAGACCCAGTACTTC
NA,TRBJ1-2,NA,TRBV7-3,CASSFNQYSGYTF,TGTGCCAGCAGCTTTAACCAGTACAGCGGCTACACCTTC
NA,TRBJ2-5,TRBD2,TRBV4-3,CASSQARGRGAIEAQYF,TGCGCCAGCAGCCAAGCACGTGGGCGGGGGGCGATAGAGGCCCAGTACTTC
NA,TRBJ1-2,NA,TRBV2,CARQIPGLMANGYTF,TGTGCCAGACAAATCCCGGGACTTATGGCCAATGGCTACACCTTC
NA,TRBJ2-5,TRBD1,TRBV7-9,CASSNRQGFQETQYF,TGTGCCAGCAGCAACAGACAGGGGTTCCAAGAGACCCAGTACTTC
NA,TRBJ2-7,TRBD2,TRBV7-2,CASTAELAGGPRYEQYF,TGTGCCAGCACCGCGGAGCTAGCGGGGGGGCCACGGTACGAGCAGTACTTC
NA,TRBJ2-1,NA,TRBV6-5,CASSYGRSSYNEQFF,TGTGCCAGCAGTTACGGGCGTAGCTCCTACAATGAGCAGTTCTTC
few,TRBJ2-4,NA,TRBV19,CASSIGGAAKNIQYF,TGTGCCAGTAGTATAGGTGGAGCGGCCAAAAACATTCAGTACTTC
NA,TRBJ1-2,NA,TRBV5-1,CASSSSGANYGYTF,TGCGCCAGCAGCTCGAGTGGAGCAAACTATGGCTACACCTTC
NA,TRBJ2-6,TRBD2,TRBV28,CASQPRGGANVLTF,TGTGCCAGCCAACCGCGGGGGGGGGCCAACGTCCTGACTTTC
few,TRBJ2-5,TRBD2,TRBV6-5,CASSTRGGQETQYF,TGTGCCAGCAGTACCCGGGGGGGCCAAGAGACCCAGTACTTC
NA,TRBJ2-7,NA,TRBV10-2,CASSGFGIGTYEQYF,TGCGCCAGCAGTGGCTTCGGGATAGGGACCTACGAGCAGTACTTC
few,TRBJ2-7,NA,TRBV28,CASSLQGTSYEQYF,TGTGCCAGCAGTTTACAGGGGACATCCTACGAGCAGTACTTC
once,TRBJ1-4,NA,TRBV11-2,CASSLITSATNEKLFF,TGTGCCAGCAGCTTAATTACCTCAGCAACTAATGAAAAACTGTTTTTT
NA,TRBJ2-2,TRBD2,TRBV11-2,CASSLVELAGGTKRELFF,TGTGCCAGCAGCTTAGTCGAACTAGCGGGGGGGACAAAAAGGGAGCTGTTTTTT
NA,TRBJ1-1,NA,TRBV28,CASSLGTTGFENTEAFF,TGTGCCAGCAGTTTGGGCACCACGGGATTTGAGAACACTGAAGCTTTCTTT
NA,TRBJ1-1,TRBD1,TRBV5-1,CASSPFTGATEAFF,TGCGCCAGCAGCCCCTTTACAGGGGCGACTGAAGCTTTCTTT
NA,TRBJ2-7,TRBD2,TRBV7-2,CASSLGLAEYEQYF,TGTGCCAGCAGCTTAGGGCTAGCGGAGTACGAGCAGTACTTC